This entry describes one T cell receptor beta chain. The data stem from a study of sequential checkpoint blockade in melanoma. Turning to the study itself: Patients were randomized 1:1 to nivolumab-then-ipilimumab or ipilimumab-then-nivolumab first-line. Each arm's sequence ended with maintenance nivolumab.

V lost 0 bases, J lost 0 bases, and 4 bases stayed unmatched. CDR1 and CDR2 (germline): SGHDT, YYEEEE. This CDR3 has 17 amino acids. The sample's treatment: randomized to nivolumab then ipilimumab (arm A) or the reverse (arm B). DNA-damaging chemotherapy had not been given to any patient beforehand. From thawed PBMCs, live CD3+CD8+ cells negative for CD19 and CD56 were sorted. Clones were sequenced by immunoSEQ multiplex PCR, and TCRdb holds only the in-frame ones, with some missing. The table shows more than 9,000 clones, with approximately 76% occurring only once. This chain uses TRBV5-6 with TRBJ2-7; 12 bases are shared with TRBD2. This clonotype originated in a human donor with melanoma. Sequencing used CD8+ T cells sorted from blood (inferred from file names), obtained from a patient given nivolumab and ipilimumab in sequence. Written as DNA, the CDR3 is TGTGCCAGCAGCTTGGCCTTGGGACTAGCGGGCTCCTACGAGCAGTACTTC. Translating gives CASSLALGLAGSYEQYF.